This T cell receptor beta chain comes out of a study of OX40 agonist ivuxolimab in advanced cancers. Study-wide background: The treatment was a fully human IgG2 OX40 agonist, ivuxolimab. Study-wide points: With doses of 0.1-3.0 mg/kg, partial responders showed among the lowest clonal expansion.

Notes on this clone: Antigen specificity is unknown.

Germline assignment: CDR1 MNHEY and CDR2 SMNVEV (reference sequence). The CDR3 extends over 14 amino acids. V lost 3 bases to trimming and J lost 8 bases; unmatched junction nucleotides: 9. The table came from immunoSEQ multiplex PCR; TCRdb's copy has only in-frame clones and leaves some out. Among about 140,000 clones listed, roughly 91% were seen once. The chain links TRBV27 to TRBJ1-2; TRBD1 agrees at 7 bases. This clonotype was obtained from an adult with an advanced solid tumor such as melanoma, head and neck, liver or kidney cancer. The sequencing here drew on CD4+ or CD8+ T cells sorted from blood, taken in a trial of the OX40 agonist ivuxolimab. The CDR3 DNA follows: TGTGCCAGCAGTTTCACAGACAGGGAGGGCGGCTACACCTTC. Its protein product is CASSFTDREGGYTF.